This T cell receptor (beta chain) is drawn from a study of Graves' ophthalmopathy and Graves' hyperthyroidism. The study, taken as a whole, reports: Sensitivity reached over 85% and specificity roughly 82% for a 13-signature model separating ophthalmopathy from stable hyperthyroidism. Progression of ophthalmopathy was predicted by the model with about 66% sensitivity and 72% to 85% specificity.

This clonotype was picked up many times. Antigen: not known. Amplified TCR beta CDR3 regions were obtained using RNA transcripts as template. A first-round RT-PCR used HTBI primers, followed by a second-round multiplex PCR. TCRdb analysed the multiplex PCR reads with MiXCR anew, one entry per CDR3 protein. The data contain about 390,000 distinct CDR3 sequences, about a sixth of them seen just once; the ten biggest clones take up 2% to 3%. The length of the CDR3 is 16 residues. V lost 2 bases, J lost 7 bases, and 8 bases stayed unmatched. The V gene's germline CDR1 is MDHEN and CDR2 SYDVKM. The source is an adult woman with stable Graves' hyperthyroidism. This chain connects TRBV28 to TRBJ1-5; 10 nucleotides match TRBD1. The sequencing sample was made of peripheral blood. Here the CDR3 DNA reads TGTGCCAGCAGTTTAGTTTGGGACAGGGGAAACCAGCCCCAGCATTTT. Protein product: CASSLVWDRGNQPQHF. Together with reference TRBV28 and TRBJ1-5, the CDR3 gives the full variable domain: DVKVTQSSRYLVKRTGEKVFLECVQDMDHENMFWYRQDPGLGLRLIYFSYDVKMKEKGDIPEGYSVSREKKERFSLILESASTNQTSMYLCASSLVWDRGNQPQHFGDGTRLSIL.